The T cell receptor beta chain described here comes from a study of PD-1 blockade in classical Hodgkin lymphoma. Time point indicated: cycle 4 day 1 (C4D1), after five to seven weeks of nivolumab. No patient escaped relapse after autologous stem cell transplantation, and brentuximab vedotin exposure varied. Out of thawed PBMCs, magnetic negative selection purified CD4+ T cells. This table comes from immunoSEQ multiplex PCR, and its TCRdb copy is limited to in-frame clones, with some not included. The sample shows about 30,000 clones, roughly four fifths of them seen only once. Germline-derived CDR1 and CDR2 are MNHNS and SASEGT. Deletions cut 0 bases from V and 3 bases from J, with 3 bases between. This CDR3 contains 12 residues.

The V and J genes are TRBV6-1 and TRBJ2-7; D gene uncertain. The specimen comprised CD4+ T cells from blood, sampled before the fourth cycle of nivolumab. This clonotype was sampled from a human donor with classical Hodgkin lymphoma. The CDR3 bases are TGTGCCAGCAGTGAAGCGCACTACGAGCAGTACTTC. It codes for CASSEAHYEQYF.